Given below is one T cell receptor beta chain in context. Germline is not matched at one junction end, which may reflect a read error. The sample is drawn from a study of blood T cell repertoires in COVID-19. Study-wide context: Specimens from acute and convalescent COVID-19 originated in the United States, Italy and Spain. The cDNA or gDNA used as material had been derived from T cells, B-cell-depleted T cells, or PBMCs.

From germline, CDR1 is LNHDA and CDR2 SQIVND (reference sequence). CDR3 size: 13 residues. Authors' methods: Amplification of reference gene primers was used by the study to estimate nucleated cell counts. Repertoires were generated with immunoSEQ multiplex PCR, while TCRdb's copy carries only in-frame clones and drops some. That table is the source of V, J and clone size, and D and trimming were worked out from the DNA. The repertoire has fewer than 100,000 clones, 88% of them found once; the top ten carry 40% to 55%. The sample comprised peripheral blood. The rearrangement joins TRBV19 to TRBJ2-5; weak D call: TRBD1 (5 bases). The clonotype originates from a human donor in a cohort sampled during active COVID-19. This CDR3 is CASSIGVAETQYF. The CDR3 DNA reads as TGTGCCAGCAGTATAGGGGTAGCTGAGACCCAGTACTTC.